The 22 T cell receptor beta chains reported below all come from one sample, sequenced in a study of shared clonotypes between healthy human individuals (dated by TCRdb to about 2020). Library construction relied on the immunoSEQ multiplex PCR assay. The clones in this table, taken by TCRdb from immuneACCESS, are in-frame only. Not every clone is retained; where verified, under half of the shortfall comes from an unresolved V gene, and the cause of the rest is unknown. The sample profile shows about 730,000 clones; around 70% of them were found once. Of the sample, approximately 2% is held by the ten largest clones. Sequencing input: memory CD4+ T cells sorted from blood. The cell subset or site label corresponds to: CD45RA-negative fraction. The origin of the receptors is a woman aged 30 to 39 in good health.

This rearrangement joins TRBV30 to TRBJ1-1, with unresolved D. With 2 bases removed from V and 1 base from J, the gap between germline ends came to 8 bases. Germline V gives CDR1 GTSNPN, CDR2 SVGIG (reference sequence). The CDR3 sequence is 13 residues long. DNA of the CDR3: TGTGCCTGGAGTCCCCGGGCGAACACTGAAGCTTTCTTT. Translating it yields CAWSPRANTEAFF.

This clone has a single count. This chain uses TRBV6-5 with TRBJ2-7; TRBD1 agrees at 9 bases. The CDR3 consists of 15 residues. The V gene end was trimmed by 5 bases and the J gene end by 2 bases; junction bases not matched to a gene: 7. From germline, CDR1 is MNHEY and CDR2 SVGAGI. The CDR3 nucleotides read TGTGCCAGCAGTCACCCCGGGACAGGGACCTACGAGCAGTACTTC. Amino acids: CASSHPGTGTYEQYF.

This clone was detected only a few times. The V gene is TRBV10-1, the J gene TRBJ1-5; D possibly corresponds to TRBD1 (6 bases). CDR1 and CDR2 from the germline V gene are WNHNN and SYGVQD (reference sequence). This CDR3 has 13 residues. The V end was cut by 5 bases, the J end by 5 bases, with 10 bases between. CDR3 amino acids: CASSSNRDQPQHF. CDR3 DNA sequence: TGCGCCAGCAGTTCCAACAGGGATCAGCCCCAGCATTTT.

This clone came up a few times. V usage is TRBV5-1 and J usage is TRBJ1-1; D gene ambiguous. V lost 4 bases and J 0 bases, leaving 7 bases between the germline ends. The CDR3 extends over 13 amino acids. Germline lookup yields CDR1 SGHRS and CDR2 YFSETQ. The CDR3 sequence is CASSGTVNTEAFF. CDR3 coding DNA: TGCGCCAGCAGCGGAACAGTGAACACTGAAGCTTTCTTT.

This clone appeared many times. The chain combines TRBV29-1 with TRBJ1-4, with D uncertain. With 8 bases removed from V and 1 base from J, the gap between germline ends came to 5 bases. The germline gives CDR1 SQVTM, CDR2 ANQGSEA. This CDR3 is built from 11 residues. CDR3 residues: CSTKTNEKLFF. The CDR3 region has the DNA TGCAGCACCAAAACTAATGAAAAACTGTTTTTT.

The rearrangement links TRBV7-6 to TRBJ1-3, with D tentatively TRBD1 (5 bases). The CDR3 spans 16 residues. CDR1 and CDR2 (germline): SGHVS, FNYEAQ. The V and J ends lost 2 bases and 4 bases respectively, with 15 bases between them. Written as DNA, the CDR3 is TGTGCCAGCAGCTTAAACTGGGGCGGGGTCGGAAACACCATATATTTT. Translating gives CASSLNWGGVGNTIYF. Based on the CDR3 plus reference TRBV7-6 and TRBJ1-3, the full variable domain is GAGVSQSPRYKVTKRGQDVALRCDPISGHVSLYWYRQALGQGPEFLTYFNYEAQQDKSGLPNDRFSAERPEGSISTLTIQRTEQRDSAMYRCASSLNWGGVGNTIYFGEGSWLTVV.

This clone was seen many times. The V and J genes are TRBV15 and TRBJ1-4; D remains ambiguous. The V gene's germline CDR1 is LNHNV and CDR2 YYDKDF (reference sequence). CDR3 length equals 15 residues. Trimming took 0 bases from V and 5 from J, leaving 10 bases between them. DNA of the CDR3: TGTGCCACCAGCAGAGATTGGAGGGCCAATGAAAAACTGTTTTTT. Protein: CATSRDWRANEKLFF.

This sequence joins TRBV28 and TRBJ2-6, with a tentative D call TRBD1 (6 bases). CDR3 length: 17 amino acids. Germline V CDR1 and CDR2: MDHEN, SYDVKM. V was shortened by 5 bases and J by 0 bases, with 14 bases between the two germline ends. CDR3 protein: CASSRTGYYSGANVLTF. As DNA, the CDR3 is TGTGCCAGCAGTCGTACAGGGTACTACTCTGGGGCCAACGTCCTGACTTTC.

This clone was counted a few times. Other DNA sequences in this sample translate to the same CDR3. The gene calls are TRBV5-4 and TRBJ1-3, with 8 positions matching TRBD1. V was pared by 5 bases and J by 5 bases, with 6 bases of the junction left unmatched. The CDR3 covers 14 residues. Germline CDR1 and CDR2: SGHNT and YYREEE (reference sequence). Written as DNA, the CDR3 is TGTGCCAGCAGTCTGGACAGGGCTAGAAACACCATATATTTT. Amino acids: CASSLDRARNTIYF. Filled out from reference TRBV5-4 and TRBJ1-3, the complete variable domain reads ETGVTQSPTHLIKTRGQQVTLRCSSQSGHNTVSWYQQALGQGPQFIFQYYREEENGRGNFPPRFSGLQFPNYSSELNVNALELDDSALYLCASSLDRARNTIYFGEGSWLTVV.

This chain connects TRBV21-1 to TRBJ2-3; the tabulated D call, TRBD2, remains unverified against the DNA. TRBV21-1 constitutes a pseudogene. The CDR3 extends over 19 amino acids. This chain's CDR3 is CASSKGGVAGGPRTDTQYF. CDR3 DNA sequence: TGTGCCAGCAGCAAAGGGGGGGTAGCGGGAGGACCGCGCACAGATACGCAGTATTTT.

The chain employs TRBV28 and TRBJ1-2; a weak D match, TRBD1 (5 bases). Germline CDR1 reads MDHEN; CDR2 reads SYDVKM. Trimming pared 4 bases from V and 4 bases from J, leaving 13 bases between. The CDR3 length is 14 residues. CDR3 residues: CASSSTYRFYGYTF. In DNA form, the CDR3 reads TGTGCCAGCAGTTCCACATACAGGTTCTATGGCTACACCTTC.

The chain employs TRBV7-9 and TRBJ1-5; TRBD1 matches at 9 bases. This CDR3 region has 15 residues. Germline assignment: CDR1 SEHNR and CDR2 FQNEAQ (reference sequence). Trimming at V came to 1 base and at J to 6 bases, leaving 4 bases not matched to a gene. The CDR3 region has the DNA TGTGCCAGCAGCTTAGATACAGGGGGCTTTCAGCCCCAGCATTTT. This codes for CASSLDTGGFQPQHF.

This clone was seen once. This chain uses TRBV19 with TRBJ1-4, with D maybe TRBD1 (5 bases). This CDR3 has 17 residues. Trimming removed 5 bases from V and 3 bases from J, with 19 bases in between. Germline values: CDR1 LNHDA, CDR2 SQIVND (reference sequence). The CDR3 DNA is TGTGCCAGTAGTCTCCGCCAGGGAGGGCCAGCTAATGAAAAACTGTTTTTT. It encodes CASSLRQGGPANEKLFF.

Concerning this clone itself: A much larger clone differs from this one at a single base, so this may be a read error. The chain recombines TRBV7-2 with TRBJ2-1; the match to TRBD1 covers 9 bases. Germline V gene lookup returns CDR1 SGHTA and CDR2 FQGNSA. The CDR3 length is 15 residues. V was clipped by 3 bases and J by 0 bases; unmatched bases: 0. In nucleotides, the CDR3 is TGTGCCAGCAGCTTGGACAGGGGCTCCTACAATGAGCAGTTCTTC. It specifies CASSLDRGSYNEQFF.

The chain has TRBV27 and TRBJ1-1; possibly TRBD1 for D (5 bases). With 4 bases removed from V and 1 base from J, the gap between germline ends came to 7 bases. Germline V gene data show CDR1 as MNHEY and CDR2 as SMNVEV (reference sequence). The CDR3 is 13 amino acids. The CDR3 is CASSWGTNTEAFF. CDR3 nucleotides: TGTGCCAGCAGTTGGGGGACGAACACTGAAGCTTTCTTT.

The CDR3 DNA follows: TGTGCCAGCAGCTTTGGACGGGAGAGCACAGATACGCAGTATTTT. Its translation: CASSFGRESTDTQYF. V gene TRBV5-4 combines with J gene TRBJ2-3; D is possibly TRBD2 (6 bases). Germline loops: CDR1 SGHNT, CDR2 YYREEE (reference sequence). The V end was cut by 2 bases, the J end by 0 bases, with 10 bases between. CDR3 length equals 15 residues. Complete variable domain (other parts from reference TRBV5-4 and TRBJ2-3): ETGVTQSPTHLIKTRGQQVTLRCSSQSGHNTVSWYQQALGQGPQFIFQYYREEENGRGNFPPRFSGLQFPNYSSELNVNALELDDSALYLCASSFGRESTDTQYFGPGTRLTVL.

This clone came up a few times. The chain employs TRBV2 and TRBJ2-7; TRBD2 might be the D (6 bases). Trimming left V 8 bases short and J 4 bases short, with 12 bases between. There are 12 residues in the CDR3. Germline CDR1 reads SNHLY; CDR2 reads FYNNEI. The CDR3 reads CASGGMSYEQYF. Written as DNA, the CDR3 is TGTGCCAGCGGGGGGATGAGTTACGAGCAGTACTTC.

The chain is built from TRBV7-6 and TRBJ1-1, with a possible D match to TRBD1 (5 bases). Germline CDR1 and CDR2: SGHVS and FNYEAQ. CDR3 size: 15 residues. The ends were cut back, 1 base at V and 5 bases at J, with 14 bases in the middle. CDR3 bases: TGTGCCAGCAGCTTAGATTCAGGGCCGGGAACTGAAGCTTTCTTT. Its translation: CASSLDSGPGTEAFF.

The rearrangement joins TRBV27 to TRBJ2-3; TRBD2 matches at 10 bases. CDR1 is MNHEY and CDR2 is SMNVEV in the germline V gene (reference sequence). The V segment lost 6 bases and the J segment 4 bases; nucleotides outside the gene matches: 7. The CDR3 sequence is 15 residues long. The CDR3 here is CASRLLAGVPDTQYF. CDR3 coding DNA: TGTGCCAGCAGGTTGCTAGCGGGAGTCCCAGATACGCAGTATTTT.

The gene calls are TRBV28 and TRBJ1-1; 7 bases are shared with TRBD1. This CDR3 has 14 amino acids. The germline V gene has CDR1 MDHEN and CDR2 SYDVKM. V gave up 8 bases and J gave up 7 bases; unmatched junction bases: 13. The CDR3 DNA reads as TGTGCCAGCTGCAATTGGGGGACAGTGATTGAAGCTTTCTTT. Translating gives CASCNWGTVIEAFF.

This rearrangement joins TRBV4-1 to TRBJ2-7, with D perhaps given as TRBD1 or TRBD2 (5 bases each). The V end was cut by 0 bases, the J end by 3 bases, with 18 bases between. This CDR3 region has 17 residues. Germline V CDR1 and CDR2: MGHRA, YSYEKL. The DNA of the CDR3 is TGCGCCAGCAGCCAAGATTTAGGGGCCGGACTGTACTACGAGCAGTACTTC. Translating gives CASSQDLGAGLYYEQYF.

The chain links TRBV9 to TRBJ2-1; possible D gene TRBD1, 7 bases. V was trimmed by 1 base and J by 6 bases, leaving 23 bases between them. Per germline, CDR1 SGDLS and CDR2 YYNGEE. The CDR3 contains 18 residues. CDR3 in amino acids: CASSVNPETSSGGNEQFF. As DNA, the CDR3 is TGTGCCAGCAGCGTAAACCCCGAGACTAGTTCAGGGGGCAATGAGCAGTTCTTC.